This TCR beta chain was observed in a study of T cells after posttransplantation cyclophosphamide. The germline gives CDR1 MDHEN, CDR2 SYDVKM. The length of the CDR3 is 16 residues. The V and J ends lost 5 bases and 4 bases respectively, with 18 bases between them. Assay used: immunoSEQ multiplex PCR; TCRdb lists only in-frame clones, some missing. The data contain some 9,200 clones, about 88% of them seen just once; the ten biggest clones take up roughly 1.5%. As concerns this clone: Its target is unknown.

Overall study results and limits: Later blood repertoires were often dominated by clones from the donor CD8+ memory compartment.

The receptor comes from a woman aged 60 to 75 in good health, CMV-negative, and a related stem cell transplant donor. What was sequenced was memory CD4+ T cells sorted from PBMCs. The chain joins TRBV28 to TRBJ1-5; tentative D call: TRBD1 (5 bases). CDR3 loop: CASSPPGRALNQPQHF. In DNA, the CDR3 is TGTGCCAGCAGTCCCCCTGGCAGGGCGCTTAATCAGCCCCAGCATTTT.